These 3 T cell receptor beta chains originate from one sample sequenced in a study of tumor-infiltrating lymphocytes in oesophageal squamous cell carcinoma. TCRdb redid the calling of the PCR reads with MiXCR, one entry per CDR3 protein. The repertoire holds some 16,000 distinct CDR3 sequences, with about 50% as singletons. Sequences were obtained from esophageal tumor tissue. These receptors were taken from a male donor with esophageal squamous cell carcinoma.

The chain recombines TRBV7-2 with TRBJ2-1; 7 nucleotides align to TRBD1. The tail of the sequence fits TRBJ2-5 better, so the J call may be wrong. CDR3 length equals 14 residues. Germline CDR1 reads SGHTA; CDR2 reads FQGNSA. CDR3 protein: CASSARQGVKTQYF. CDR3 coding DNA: TGTGCCAGCAGCGCAAGACAGGGAGTAAAGACCCAGTACTTC.

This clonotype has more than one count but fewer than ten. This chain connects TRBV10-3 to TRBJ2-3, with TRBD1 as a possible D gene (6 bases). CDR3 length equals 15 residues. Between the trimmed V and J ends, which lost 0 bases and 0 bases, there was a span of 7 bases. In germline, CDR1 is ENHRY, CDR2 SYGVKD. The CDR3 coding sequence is TGTGCCATCAGTGAGTCGGGGGCTAGCACAGATACGCAGTATTTT. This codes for CAISESGASTDTQYF.

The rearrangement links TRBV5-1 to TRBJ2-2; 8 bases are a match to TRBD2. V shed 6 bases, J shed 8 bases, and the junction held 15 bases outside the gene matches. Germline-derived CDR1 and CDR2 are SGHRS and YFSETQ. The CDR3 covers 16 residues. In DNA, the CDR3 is TGCGCCAGCACCCTTGCAGCGGGAGTCGAAGGTGGGGAGCTGTTTTTT. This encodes CASTLAAGVEGGELFF.